This TCR beta chain is drawn from a study of CD8+ T cells in alopecia areata. Overall study results and limits: Sharing of TCR sequences between patients (possibly for HLA-related reasons) was less clear than in mice. Lesional scalp exceeded normal scalp in clonality, especially in alopecia totalis/universalis.

As the sequencing template, cDNA was produced by extracting RNA and reverse transcribing it. Profiled with immunoSEQ multiplex PCR; TCRdb holds only in-frame clones, not every one. Of approximately 89,000 clones listed, roughly 51% are singletons. Looked up from germline, CDR1 is MDHEN and CDR2 is SYDVKM. The CDR3 has 14 amino acids. V lost 5 bases and J lost 5; bases outside the gene matches: 2. This clone was counted a few times. As yet, its antigen is unknown. V gene TRBV28 combines with J gene TRBJ2-2, with TRBD1 matching 10 bases. This clonotype originated in a human donor with alopecia areata. The sequencing sample was made of NKG2D-high CD8+ T cells sorted from blood. The CDR3 DNA follows: TGTGCCAGCAGTGGACAGGGGGATACCGGGGAGCTGTTTTTT. Protein sequence: CASSGQGDTGELFF.